The 29 T cell receptor beta chains presented below share a single source sample, sequenced in a study of post-analysis software for immune sequencing data. These receptors lack a known antigen. Study-level findings and limits: The study found TRBV5-6, TRBV5-1 and TRBV20-1 among a few TRBV segments more frequent in patients than controls.

Unique molecular identifiers were built into the TCR beta cDNA libraries. TCRdb ran MiXCR on the PCR reads and lists one entry per CDR3 protein. Among about 460,000 distinct CDR3 sequences listed, roughly 45% were seen once. The specimen was blood. The receptors come from a girl aged 10 to 17 with multiple sclerosis.

This clonotype turned up a few times. This chain links TRBV28 with TRBJ2-1, with 7 bases aligning to TRBD1. Germline CDR1 and CDR2: MDHEN and SYDVKM. V was pared by 5 bases and J by 2 bases, with 9 bases of the junction left unmatched. The CDR3 has 16 amino acids. The CDR3 reads CASSQLRDSAYNEQFF. CDR3 nucleotide sequence: TGTGCCAGCAGTCAGCTCCGGGACAGTGCCTACAATGAGCAGTTCTTC.

This chain links TRBV29-1 with TRBJ2-5; TRBD2 matches 9 bases. The germline gives CDR1 SQVTM, CDR2 ANQGSEA. This CDR3 contains 12 residues. The V and J ends lost 7 bases and 5 bases, in that order; junction bases with no gene match: 5. The CDR3 DNA sequence: TGCAGCGCCGAGAGCGGGGGGGAGACCCAGTACTTC. Translating gives CSAESGGETQYF. Together with reference TRBV29-1 and TRBJ2-5, the CDR3 gives the full variable domain: SAVISQKPSRDICQRGTSLTIQCQVDSQVTMMFWYRQQPGQSLTLIATANQGSEATYESGFVIDKFPISRPNLTFSTLTVSNMSPEDSSIYLCSAESGGETQYFGPGTRLLVL.

This chain joins TRBV5-1 and TRBJ2-1; D is perhaps TRBD1 or TRBD2 (5 bases each). Trimming removed 3 bases from V and 10 bases from J, with 23 bases in between. CDR3 length equals 16 residues. Germline V gene lookup returns CDR1 SGHRS and CDR2 YFSETQ. CDR3 amino acids: CASSSIPGPLAYEQFF. The CDR3 nucleotides are TGCGCCAGCAGCTCGATTCCGGGACCTCTAGCCTACGAGCAGTTCTTC.

This chain links TRBV3-1 with TRBJ1-2, with 10 bases aligning to TRBD1. This CDR3 region has 15 residues. Germline CDR1 is LGHDT and CDR2 is YNNKEL (reference sequence). Losses at the gene ends were 4 bases for V and 5 bases for J; bases not matched to a gene: 7. CDR3 protein: CASSPRDRGRYGYTF. CDR3 sequence (DNA): TGTGCCAGCAGCCCGAGGGACAGGGGAAGGTATGGCTACACCTTC.

This clonotype was picked up a small number of times. The chain recombines TRBV29-1 with TRBJ2-5; 10 bases agree with TRBD1. CDR1 is SQVTM and CDR2 is ANQGSEA in the germline V gene. The CDR3 has 14 amino acids. Trimming cost V 3 bases and J 3 bases; bases outside gene matches: 4. This CDR3 reads CSVDGDRGEETQYF. CDR3 nucleotides: TGCAGCGTTGACGGGGACAGGGGCGAAGAGACCCAGTACTTC.

With respect to this clonotype: A much larger clone sits a single nucleotide away, making a read error possible. The rearrangement links TRBV6-5 to TRBJ1-5, with D perhaps matching TRBD1 (5 bases). The CDR3 is 16 amino acids. Germline-derived CDR1 and CDR2 are MNHEY and SVGAGI. CDR3 protein: CASSSRQTFSNQPRHF. The CDR3 DNA is TGTGCCAGCAGCTCTCGACAGACCTTTAGCAATCAGCCCCGGCATTTT.

The chain carries TRBV27 and TRBJ1-1; maybe TRBD1 (5 bases). Trimming took off 7 bases at V and 2 bases at J, with 14 bases between the two ends. The CDR3 is made up of 14 amino acids. The germline V gene encodes CDR1 MNHEY and CDR2 SMNVEV (reference sequence). The CDR3 spells CASTPGRANTEAFF. The CDR3 bases are TGTGCCAGCACCCCAGGCAGGGCCAACACTGAAGCTTTCTTT.

The rearrangement uses TRBV7-9 and TRBJ1-4, with 7 bases aligning to TRBD1. This CDR3 comprises 18 residues. Germline CDR1 SEHNR, CDR2 FQNEAQ (reference sequence). After removal of 1 base from V and 7 bases from J, the junction contained 15 bases not matched to a gene. CDR3 DNA: TGTGCCAGCAGCTTAGATGGCCCGATACAGGGGTACGGTGAAAAACTGTTTTTT. It codes for CASSLDGPIQGYGEKLFF.

The chain recombines TRBV5-5 with TRBJ2-3; 10 bases are shared with TRBD2. Germline-derived CDR1 and CDR2 are SGHKS and YYEKEE (reference sequence). V shed 4 bases and J 5 bases; nucleotides not matched to a gene: 10. CDR3 length equals 16 residues. The CDR3, as DNA: TGTGCCAGCAGCCGATTCAGCGGGAGGGGAGAAGATACGCAGTATTTT. This gives the protein CASSRFSGRGEDTQYF.

The chain carries TRBV28 and TRBJ2-3; no clear D. In germline, CDR1 is MDHEN, CDR2 SYDVKM. V lost 5 bases to trimming and J lost 0 bases, with 9 bases between them. This CDR3 is 14 amino acids long. CDR3 loop: CASSGPTSTDTQYF. The CDR3 DNA is TGTGCCAGCAGTGGACCCACTAGCACAGATACGCAGTATTTT.

This clonotype has just one count. The V gene is TRBV10-3, the J gene TRBJ2-2; the match to TRBD2 covers 11 bases. Germline CDR1 and CDR2: ENHRY and SYGVKD. Trimming cost V 4 bases and J 0 bases; bases outside gene matches: 4. The CDR3 runs 17 residues. The CDR3 loop is CAISGPSGRTNTGELFF. CDR3 bases: TGTGCCATCAGTGGTCCTAGCGGGAGGACGAACACCGGGGAGCTGTTTTTT.

Concerning this clonotype itself: The germline gene is not matched at one end of the junction; a read error may be the cause. The chain has TRBV6-5 and TRBJ2-3; D possibly corresponds to TRBD1 (5 bases). CDR1 is MNHEY, CDR2 SVGAGI, per germline. This CDR3 is built from 16 residues. CDR3 DNA sequence: TGTGCCAGCAGCGACAGTTCCTTACGGAACACAGATCCGCAGTATTTT. Translating it yields CASSDSSLRNTDPQYF.

This sequence joins TRBV5-1 and TRBJ2-1, with D tentatively TRBD2 (6 bases). There are 13 residues in the CDR3. CDR1 and CDR2 from the germline V gene are SGHRS and YFSETQ. Trimming shortened V by 4 bases and J by 10 bases, and 15 bases separated the two germline ends. The CDR3 region has the DNA TGCGCCAGCAGCCCGGGAGAATGGATCGAGCAGTTCTTC. It translates to CASSPGEWIEQFF. The whole variable domain, remainder taken from reference TRBV5-1 and TRBJ2-1, is KAGVTQTPRYLIKTRGQQVTLSCSPISGHRSVSWYQQTPGQGLQFLFEYFSETQRNKGNFPGRFSGRQFSNSRSEMNVSTLELGDSALYLCASSPGEWIEQFFGPGTRLTVL.

There are a few counts of this clonotype. The gene calls are TRBV29-1 and TRBJ1-1; D gene unclear. CDR1 is SQVTM and CDR2 is ANQGSEA in the germline V gene. The V end was cut by 4 bases, the J end by 0 bases, with 9 bases between. CDR3 size: 13 residues. The CDR3 DNA reads TGCAGCGTTGTCAGGCAGATGAACACTGAAGCTTTCTTT. Translated, it gives CSVVRQMNTEAFF.

The chain couples TRBV6-1 to TRBJ1-2; maybe TRBD1 (6 bases). This CDR3 comprises 13 residues. The germline V gene has CDR1 MNHNS and CDR2 SASEGT. Trimming took 8 bases from V and 5 from J, leaving 15 bases between them. The CDR3 spells CASGMGGLYGYTF. The CDR3 coding sequence is TGTGCCAGCGGCATGGGGGGGCTGTATGGCTACACCTTC.

This clonotype was counted once. A much larger clone lies one base from this, so it may be a read error. The rearrangement joins TRBV4-1 to TRBJ2-7; D perhaps matches TRBD2 (5 bases). The CDR3 is made up of 13 amino acids. Germline CDR1 is MGHRA and CDR2 is YSYEKL. The CDR3 region has the DNA TGCGCCAGCAGCCAAGGTCTAGCCTACGAGCGGTACTTC. Its translation is CASSQGLAYERYF.

This clonotype occurred once. The chain joins TRBV14 to TRBJ2-2; D remains unclear. V was pared by 5 bases and J by 0 bases, with 7 bases between. CDR1 and CDR2 (germline): SGHDN, FVKESK. The CDR3 covers 14 residues. The DNA for the CDR3 is TGTGCCAGCAGCGGGCGTTCGAACACCGGGGAGCTGTTTTTT. It encodes CASSGRSNTGELFF.

The gene calls are TRBV6-2 or TRBV6-3 and TRBJ2-3; possible D gene TRBD2, 6 bases. CDR1 and CDR2 (germline): MNHEY, SVGEGT. V gave up 7 bases and J gave up 3 bases, with 11 bases separating them. This CDR3 is 13 amino acids long. CDR3 DNA sequence: TGTGCCAGCAAGGATAGCGGTACAGATACGCAGTATTTT. It translates to CASKDSGTDTQYF.

The chain combines TRBV6-5 with TRBJ2-3; 12 nucleotides agree with TRBD1. Losses at the gene ends were 4 bases for V and 2 bases for J; bases not matched to a gene: 7. CDR3 length equals 17 residues. CDR1 and CDR2 from the germline V gene are MNHEY and SVGAGI. In DNA, the CDR3 is TGTGCCAGCAGTTCCTCCGGGACAGGGGGCCTCACAGATACGCAGTATTTT. It specifies CASSSSGTGGLTDTQYF.

This chain links TRBV9 with TRBJ2-6; no definite D call. This CDR3 spans 15 amino acids. Trimming removed 4 bases at V and 0 bases at J, with 8 bases between. Germline V CDR1 and CDR2: SGDLS, YYNGEE. The CDR3 DNA is TGTGCCAGCAGCCACGGTAGCTCTGGGGCCAACGTCCTGACTTTC. As protein: CASSHGSSGANVLTF.

Only a few counts were recorded for this clonotype. The chain employs TRBV5-1 and TRBJ1-1; a weak D match, TRBD1 (5 bases). The CDR3 is 14 residues long. The V and J ends lost 3 bases and 1 base respectively, with 10 bases between them. Germline loops: CDR1 SGHRS, CDR2 YFSETQ. CDR3 coding DNA: TGCGCCAGCAGCTCCGGGACTCCGAACACTGAAGCTTTCTTT. Encoded protein: CASSSGTPNTEAFF.

This chain links TRBV6-6 with TRBJ2-5, with 7 positions matching TRBD1. The DNA matches TRBJ2-1 better at its end, which makes the J call doubtful. CDR1 MNHNY and CDR2 SVGAGI come from the germline V gene (reference sequence). CDR3 length equals 15 residues. The CDR3 spells CASSYSRTGQETQFF. DNA of the CDR3: TGTGCCAGCAGTTACTCCAGGACAGGACAAGAGACCCAGTTCTTC.

This clonotype was counted between two and nine times. The rearrangement uses TRBV10-3 and TRBJ2-3; TRBD2 matches 11 bases. CDR1 and CDR2 (germline): ENHRY, SYGVKD. The CDR3 has 18 residues. V trimming: 4 bases; J trimming: 6 bases; junction bases outside the gene matches: 15. CDR3: CAISGGILAGVGRDTQYF. The CDR3 DNA reads TGTGCCATCAGTGGCGGTATACTAGCGGGAGTGGGCAGGGATACGCAGTATTTT.

The table lists this clonotype with a few counts. The gene calls are TRBV6-1 and TRBJ2-3; 10 positions agree with TRBD2. Germline values: CDR1 MNHNS, CDR2 SASEGT. The length of the CDR3 is 15 residues. The V and J ends lost 7 bases and 5 bases, in that order; junction bases with no gene match: 9. CDR3 amino acids: CASTRQASGGDTQYF. CDR3 nucleotide sequence: TGTGCCAGCACCCGGCAGGCTAGCGGGGGAGATACGCAGTATTTT.

The genes are TRBV20-1 and TRBJ2-7, with D unclear. In germline, CDR1 is DFQATT, CDR2 SNEGSKA (reference sequence). This CDR3 is built from 10 residues. The V gene lost 3 bases and the J gene lost 6 bases, with 6 bases spanning the gap. The DNA of the CDR3 is TGCAGTGCTAGTACCCGCGAGCAGTACTTC. This sequence encodes CSASTREQYF.

The chain combines TRBV5-1 with TRBJ1-4; 11 positions agree with TRBD1. This CDR3 region has 15 residues. CDR1 and CDR2 from the germline V gene are SGHRS and YFSETQ. J lost 8 bases, V lost 2 bases, and 5 bases had no gene match. CDR3 in amino acids: CASSFSRTGGEKLFF. DNA of the CDR3: TGCGCCAGCAGCTTTTCCCGGACAGGGGGCGAAAAACTGTTTTTT.

This sequence joins TRBV5-1 and TRBJ2-7; D uncertain. Germline lookup yields CDR1 SGHRS and CDR2 YFSETQ. The CDR3 contains 15 residues. V dropped 0 bases and J dropped 0 bases, with 10 bases sitting between them. The CDR3 sequence is CASSLVPESSYEQYF. The CDR3 nucleotides read TGCGCCAGCAGCTTGGTACCAGAAAGCTCCTACGAGCAGTACTTC.

This clonotype was seen more than once but under ten times. V gene TRBV25-1 combines with J gene TRBJ2-1; TRBD1 matches 8 bases. The CDR3 totals 15 residues. Germline trimming cut 4 bases from V and 2 bases from J; bases unmatched to any gene: 4. Germline values: CDR1 MGHDK, CDR2 SYGVNS. CDR3 nucleotides: TGTGCCAGCAGTGGGTCAGGGGGCCCCTACAATGAGCAGTTCTTC. Its translation is CASSGSGGPYNEQFF.

For this clonotype: The junction differs from germline at one of its ends, possibly a read error. V usage is TRBV7-2 and J usage is TRBJ2-1; D is possibly TRBD1 (6 bases). CDR1 is SGHTA and CDR2 is FQGNSA in the germline V gene. CDR3 length: 14 residues. CDR3 amino acids: CAGSFSDQGNEQFF. The CDR3 DNA reads as TGTGCCGGCAGCTTCAGCGACCAGGGGAATGAGCAGTTCTTC.